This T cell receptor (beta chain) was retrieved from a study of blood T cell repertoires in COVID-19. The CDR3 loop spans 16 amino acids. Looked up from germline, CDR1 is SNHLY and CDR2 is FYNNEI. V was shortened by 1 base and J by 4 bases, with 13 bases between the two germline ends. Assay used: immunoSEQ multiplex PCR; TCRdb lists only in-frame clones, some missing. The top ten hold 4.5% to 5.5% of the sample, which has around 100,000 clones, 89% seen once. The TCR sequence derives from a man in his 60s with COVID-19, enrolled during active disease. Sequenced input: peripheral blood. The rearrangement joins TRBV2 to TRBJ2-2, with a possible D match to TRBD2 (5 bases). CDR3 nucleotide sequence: TGTGCCAGCAGTGAAGAAGGCGGTGCGGGCACCGGGGAGCTGTTTTTT. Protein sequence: CASSEEGGAGTGELFF.